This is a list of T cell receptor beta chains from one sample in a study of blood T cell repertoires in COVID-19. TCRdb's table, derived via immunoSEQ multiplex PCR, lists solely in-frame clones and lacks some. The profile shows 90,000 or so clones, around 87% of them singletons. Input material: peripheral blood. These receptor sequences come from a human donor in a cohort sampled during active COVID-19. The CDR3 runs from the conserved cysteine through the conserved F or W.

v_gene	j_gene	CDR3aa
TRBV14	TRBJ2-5	CASSHPGQGTETQYF
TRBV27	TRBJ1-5	CASRQGIGNQPQHF
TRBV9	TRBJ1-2	CASSSTGAPYGYTF
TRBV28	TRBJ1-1	CASSFGQGAYTEAFF
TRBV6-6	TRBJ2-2	CAGGSGGAFGELFF
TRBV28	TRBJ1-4	CASSPYRTNEKLFF
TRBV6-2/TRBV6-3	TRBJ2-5	CASTPLPSADIQETQYF
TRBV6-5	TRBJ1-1	CASSYSGTGTEAFF
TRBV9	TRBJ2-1	CASTGLAGGSSSYNEQFF
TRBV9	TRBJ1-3	CASSVDMEIGNTIYF
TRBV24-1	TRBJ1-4	CATGIHTGIPENEKLFF
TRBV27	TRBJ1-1	CASSFGQGRTEAFF
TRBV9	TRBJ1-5	CASSVGDTGQPQHF
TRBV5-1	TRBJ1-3	CASRTAAGNTIYF
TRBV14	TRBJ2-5	CASSQDYLYQETQYF
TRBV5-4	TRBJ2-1	CASEFRGDSYNEQFF
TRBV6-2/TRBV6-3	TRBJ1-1	CASSPRTGGGGEAFF
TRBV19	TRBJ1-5	CASSQTGRNQPQHF
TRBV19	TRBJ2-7	CASSALDRSYEQYF
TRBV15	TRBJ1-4	CATSGRSRGANEKLFF
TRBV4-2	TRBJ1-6	CASSQDRRNSPLHF
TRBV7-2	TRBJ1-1	CASSSTRGRTGEAFF
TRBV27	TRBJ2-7	CASSPDGTSGTYEQYF
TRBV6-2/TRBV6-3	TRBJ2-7	CASSYGTGYIYEQYF
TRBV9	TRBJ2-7	CASSVAGTAYEQYF
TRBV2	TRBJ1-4	CATRALYNEKLFF
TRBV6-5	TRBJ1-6	CASSYRAGRYSPLHF
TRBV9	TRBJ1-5	CASSVVGGGPHQPQHF
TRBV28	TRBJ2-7	CASSDAGTVSYEQYF
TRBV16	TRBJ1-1	CASSQGGQPNTEAFF
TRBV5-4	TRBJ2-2	CASSPTNRRATGELFF
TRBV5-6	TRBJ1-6	CASSFFGDNSPLHF
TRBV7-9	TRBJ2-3	CASSPTGGTQYF
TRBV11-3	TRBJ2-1	CASSPRDREEGNEQFF
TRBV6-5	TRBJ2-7	CASSRDRVAEQYF
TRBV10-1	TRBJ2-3	CASSETRDTQYF
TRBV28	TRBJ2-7	CASSRVQGPSYEQYF
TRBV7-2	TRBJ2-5	CASGIGTVQYF
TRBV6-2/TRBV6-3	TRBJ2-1	CASSYVLSSGSYNEQFF
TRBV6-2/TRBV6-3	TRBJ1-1	CASSSYRGTEAFF
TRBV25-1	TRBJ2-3	CASSVTGETDTQYF
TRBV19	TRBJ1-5	CASSRDSINQPQHF
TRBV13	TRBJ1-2	CASIIRGQNYGYTF
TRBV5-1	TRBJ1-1	CASSLLFGGILEVNTEAFF
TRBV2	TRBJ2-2	CASSADRGTGELFF